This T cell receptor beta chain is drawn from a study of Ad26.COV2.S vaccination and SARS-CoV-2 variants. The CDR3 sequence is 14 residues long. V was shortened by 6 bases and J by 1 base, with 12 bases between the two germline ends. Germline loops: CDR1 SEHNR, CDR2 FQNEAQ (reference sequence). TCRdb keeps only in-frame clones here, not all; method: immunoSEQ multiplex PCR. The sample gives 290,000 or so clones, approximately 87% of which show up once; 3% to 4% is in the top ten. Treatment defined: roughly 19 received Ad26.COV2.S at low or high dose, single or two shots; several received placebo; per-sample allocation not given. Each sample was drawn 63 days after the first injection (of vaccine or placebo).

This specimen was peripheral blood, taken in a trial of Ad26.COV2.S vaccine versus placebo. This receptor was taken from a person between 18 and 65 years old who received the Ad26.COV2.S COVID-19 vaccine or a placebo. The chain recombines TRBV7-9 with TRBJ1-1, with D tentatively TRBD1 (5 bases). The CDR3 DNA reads TGTGCCAGCAGACTTTGGGGGAAGAACACTGAAGCTTTCTTT. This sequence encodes CASRLWGKNTEAFF.